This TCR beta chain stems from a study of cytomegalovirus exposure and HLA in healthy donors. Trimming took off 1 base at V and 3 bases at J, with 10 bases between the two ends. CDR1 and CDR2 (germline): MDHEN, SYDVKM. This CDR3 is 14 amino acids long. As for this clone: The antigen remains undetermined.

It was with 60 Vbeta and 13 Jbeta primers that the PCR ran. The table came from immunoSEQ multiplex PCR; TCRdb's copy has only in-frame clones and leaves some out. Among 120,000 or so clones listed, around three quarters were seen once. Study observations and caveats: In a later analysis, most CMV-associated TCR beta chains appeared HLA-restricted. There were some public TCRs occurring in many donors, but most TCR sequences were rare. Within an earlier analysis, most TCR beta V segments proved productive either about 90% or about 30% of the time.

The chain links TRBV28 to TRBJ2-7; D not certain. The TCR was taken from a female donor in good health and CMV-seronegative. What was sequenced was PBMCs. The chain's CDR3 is CASSLYGNYYEQYF. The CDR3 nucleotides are TGTGCCAGCAGTTTATACGGAAACTACTACGAGCAGTACTTC.